The 10 T cell receptor beta chains below were found in one sample sequenced in a study of T-cell memory formation after mild COVID-19. TCRdb fed the 5' RACE reads into MiXCR, producing one record per CDR3 protein. The table includes some 120,000 distinct CDR3 sequences, about 6.5% detected once. The sequenced sample was PBMCs or a T cell subset sorted from them (not recorded which). The origin of the receptors is an adult woman who had mild COVID-19 (a few samples of this study predate the infection). Cell type and time point are not known.

This clonotype was detected many times. The V call is TRBV10-2, the J call TRBJ2-7; 9 nucleotides line up with TRBD1. In germline, CDR1 is WSHSY, CDR2 SAAADI. The CDR3 extends over 13 amino acids. V shed 3 bases, J shed 5 bases, and the junction held 2 bases outside the gene matches. The CDR3 DNA sequence: TGCGCCAGCAGTGACAGGGACAGGGACGAGCAGTACTTC. Protein: CASSDRDRDEQYF.

This clonotype has just a few counts. The rearrangement uses TRBV12-3 or TRBV12-4 and TRBJ1-2, with TRBD1 matching 8 bases. The CDR3 has 12 amino acids. J lost 8 bases, V lost 5 bases, and 4 bases had no gene match. CDR3 sequence (DNA): TGTGCCAGCAGTCCAGGGGGCGTAGGCTACACCTTC. Translation gives CASSPGGVGYTF.

This clonotype was recorded many times. This chain uses TRBV29-1 with TRBJ1-2; 11 bases line up with TRBD1. The CDR3 has 13 amino acids. Germline lookup yields CDR1 SQVTM and CDR2 ANQGSEA. V trimming: 6 bases; J trimming: 5 bases; junction bases outside the gene matches: 5. The DNA for the CDR3 is TGCAGCGTGGGGGACAGGGGGGTTTATGGCTACACCTTC. This translates into CSVGDRGVYGYTF. Based on the CDR3 plus reference TRBV29-1 and TRBJ1-2, the full variable domain is SAVISQKPSRDICQRGTSLTIQCQVDSQVTMMFWYRQQPGQSLTLIATANQGSEATYESGFVIDKFPISRPNLTFSTLTVSNMSPEDSSIYLCSVGDRGVYGYTFGSGTRLTVV.

The rearrangement links TRBV9 to TRBJ2-7; weak D call: TRBD2 (6 bases). The CDR3 has 14 residues. V dropped 3 bases and J dropped 4 bases, with 14 bases sitting between them. Germline CDR1 is SGDLS and CDR2 is YYNGEE. The CDR3 is CASSGRGSGYEQYF. Here the CDR3 DNA reads TGTGCCAGCAGCGGACGGGGGTCGGGGTACGAGCAGTACTTC. Looking up the rest from reference TRBV9 and TRBJ2-7 gives the full variable domain: DSGVTQTPKHLITATGQRVTLRCSPRSGDLSVYWYQQSLDQGLQFLIQYYNGEERAKGNILERFSAQQFPDLHSELNLSSLELGDSALYFCASSGRGSGYEQYFGPGTRLTVT.

This clonotype was detected a few times. CDR3 coding DNA: TGCGCCAGCAGCCCAGGGGGGGGTTCGGATGGCTACACCTTC. It encodes CASSPGGGSDGYTF. This chain joins TRBV5-1 and TRBJ1-2, with 7 nucleotides matching TRBD1. Trimming removed 4 bases from V and 6 bases from J; junction bases left unmatched: 9. The CDR3 length is 14 residues. Germline lookup yields CDR1 SGHRS and CDR2 YFSETQ.

This clonotype came up once. The gene calls are TRBV6-2 or TRBV6-3 and TRBJ2-2; TRBD1 matches 9 bases. J gave up 0 bases and V 8 bases, and 4 bases lay outside the gene matches. This CDR3 is 15 amino acids long. Per the germline V gene, CDR1 is MNHEY and CDR2 is SVGEGT. The CDR3 coding sequence is TGTGCCAGCCGACGACAGGGGGCGAACACCGGGGAGCTGTTTTTT. Its translation: CASRRQGANTGELFF.

About this clonotype itself: A read error may account for a junction end that differs from germline. J is TRBJ2-2 and V is TRBV4-3; no clear D gene. The CDR3 length is 13 residues. Germline V gives CDR1 LGHNA, CDR2 YSLEER. CDR3: CASSQENTGELFF. The CDR3 DNA sequence: TGCGCCAGCAGCCAAGAAAACACTGGGGAGCTGTTTTTT.

This clonotype came up a few times. This chain uses TRBV5-1 with TRBJ1-1; no definite D call. Trimming left V 1 base short and J 2 bases short, with 18 bases between. The CDR3 is 17 amino acids. The germline V gene has CDR1 SGHRS and CDR2 YFSETQ. The CDR3 bases are TGCGCCAGCAGCTTGTACAGTAGCAGCGGTCGAAACACTGAAGCTTTCTTT. Translating gives CASSLYSSSGRNTEAFF. Based on the CDR3 plus reference TRBV5-1 and TRBJ1-1, the full variable domain is KAGVTQTPRYLIKTRGQQVTLSCSPISGHRSVSWYQQTPGQGLQFLFEYFSETQRNKGNFPGRFSGRQFSNSRSEMNVSTLELGDSALYLCASSLYSSSGRNTEAFFGQGTRLTVV.

This clonotype was picked up many times. The genes are TRBV5-1 and TRBJ1-2, with 8 bases identical to TRBD1. Germline CDR1 reads SGHRS; CDR2 reads YFSETQ. The CDR3 is made up of 14 amino acids. J gave up 3 bases and V 4 bases, and 5 bases lay outside the gene matches. The CDR3 region is CASSTGQGDYGYTF. The DNA for the CDR3 is TGCGCCAGCAGCACTGGACAGGGTGACTATGGCTACACCTTC. Together with reference TRBV5-1 and TRBJ1-2, the CDR3 gives the full variable domain: KAGVTQTPRYLIKTRGQQVTLSCSPISGHRSVSWYQQTPGQGLQFLFEYFSETQRNKGNFPGRFSGRQFSNSRSEMNVSTLELGDSALYLCASSTGQGDYGYTFGSGTRLTVV.

The gene calls are TRBV6-1 and TRBJ2-1, with D possibly TRBD2 on 6 matching bases. The V end lost 5 bases, the J end lost 14 bases, and 16 bases lay between the germline ends. This CDR3 region has 12 residues. From germline, CDR1 is MNHNS and CDR2 SASEGT. This CDR3 is CASSHRSGVEFF. CDR3 nucleotide sequence: TGTGCCAGCAGTCACCGCTCGGGGGTCGAGTTCTTC.